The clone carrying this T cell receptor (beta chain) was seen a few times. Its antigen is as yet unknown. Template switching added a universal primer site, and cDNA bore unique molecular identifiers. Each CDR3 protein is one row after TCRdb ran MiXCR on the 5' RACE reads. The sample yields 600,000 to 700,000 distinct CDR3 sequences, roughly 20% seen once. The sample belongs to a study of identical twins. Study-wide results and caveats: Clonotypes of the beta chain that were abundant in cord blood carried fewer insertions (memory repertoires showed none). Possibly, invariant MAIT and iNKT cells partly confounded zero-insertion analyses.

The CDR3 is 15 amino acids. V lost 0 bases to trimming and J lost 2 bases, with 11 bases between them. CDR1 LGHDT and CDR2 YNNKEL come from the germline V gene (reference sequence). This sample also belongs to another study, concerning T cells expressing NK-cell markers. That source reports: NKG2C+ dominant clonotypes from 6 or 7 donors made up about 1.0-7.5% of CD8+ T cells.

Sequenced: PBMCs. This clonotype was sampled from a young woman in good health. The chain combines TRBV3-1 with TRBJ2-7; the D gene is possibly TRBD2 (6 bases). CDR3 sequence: CASSQDSGLTYEQYF. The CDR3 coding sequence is TGTGCCAGCAGCCAAGATAGCGGCTTAACCTACGAGCAGTACTTC.